This T cell receptor (beta chain) was obtained from a study of T cells after yellow fever vaccination (dated by TCRdb to between 2018 and 2021). Broadly, across the study: The SMART-Seq v4 Ultra Low Input RNA kit was used to prepare libraries from fractions with low cell numbers. Bulk TCR alpha and beta repertoires were sequenced longitudinally to track T-cell clones before and after primary and booster YFV17D yellow fever vaccination. Blood was collected at multiple timepoints before and after primary and secondary immunization, and bulk PBMC replicates and cell subsets were isolated. The cohort comprised two healthy male donors, one aged 18 to 30 and one aged 30 to 40 years.

The full study reports these points: Only a couple of donors were included in the study, so the extent to which the findings can be generalized is limited. Compared with the primary T-cell response, the secondary T-cell response was weaker but faster, peaking on day 5 rather than day 15. Most clones expanded after primary vaccination (approximately 96% of CD4 and approximately 90% of CD8) were re-detected after the booster, suggesting that broad memory maintenance occurred. Computational filtering was required because FACS-sorted repertoires could contain abundant contaminating clonotypes from the bulk population. A small share of clonotypes occurred in both CD4 and CD8 compartments, likely arising from convergent recombination.

As regards this clonotype: It lacks a known antigen. Nothing much larger sits one base from this clone, and base qualities are not available.

TCRdb records Illumina NovaSeq 6000 as the sequencer. TCR cDNA was synthesized by 5'RACE template switching, which introduced a universal primer site and unique molecular identifiers. Priming of cDNA synthesis was performed from both the TCR alpha and TCR beta constant segments. Two PCR steps were used to amplify libraries, with sample barcodes and sequencing adapters being added in the second step. Sequencing of libraries was performed on Illumina HiSeq 2500 (2x100 bp) or NovaSeq (2x150 bp). The source study handled its data this way. Reads were demultiplexed and collapsed into UMI consensus sequences with MIGEC, and V(D)J alignment was performed with MiXCR. Vaccine-responding clonotypes were defined with edgeR using replicate PBMC samples, requiring FDR below 0.01 and a log2 fold change above 5 up to day 15. CD4 or CD8 identity was assigned to each bulk clonotype according to whether the clonotype was present at higher abundance in the sequenced CD4 repertoire or the sequenced CD8 repertoire. Starting from the raw public reads, TCRdb applied fastp trimming at Q25, assembled clones with MiXCR and retained in-frame beta chains. Records with the same CDR3 protein are collapsed into one entry carrying the most frequent genes and DNA. The V and J calls follow TCRdb's processing rather than the paper's. In all, the sample holds 300,000 to 400,000 distinct CDR3 sequences, and about an eighth of those were seen once. Approximately 3.3% of the sample comes from the top ten.

Taken with the paper, the label for treatment or condition translates to: live attenuated yellow fever vaccine strain. A standard Ficoll-Paque protocol was used to isolate PBMCs from peripheral blood. Dynabeads CD4 and CD8 positive selection kits were used to isolate the CD4 and CD8 T-cell fractions. RNA was extracted with TriZol from bulk PBMCs, CD4 and CD8 fractions, and dextramer-positive and dextramer-negative fractions. The CDR3 measures 16 amino acids from cysteine to phenylalanine. The kept DNA is CDR3 alone, 48 bases in frame from the first base. Trimming accounts for 6 bases at V and 0 bases at J, while the number of junction bases matched to no gene is 4. For CDR1 and CDR2, the germline V gene lists SNHLY and FYNNEI.

The chain employs TRBV2 and TRBJ2-6; TRBD1 lines up with 8 middle nucleotides. The clonotype was recovered from a man aged 18 to 29 who received the YFV17D yellow fever vaccine. Sequenced material: CD4+ T cells sorted from PBMCs, taken 15 days after the yellow fever booster vaccination. The bases are TGTGCCAGCAGCGGACAGGGATACTCTGGGGCCAACGTCCTGACTTTC. Its amino acids are CASSGQGYSGANVLTF.